There are many counts of the clone carrying this T cell receptor (beta chain). If patients had other autoimmune diseases, uncontrolled infections, pregnancy or lactation, they were excluded. This sample stems from a study of Graves' ophthalmopathy and Graves' hyperthyroidism. V lost 5 bases to trimming and J lost 0 bases, with 10 bases between them. Germline CDR1 reads SNHLY; CDR2 reads FYNNEI. The CDR3 has 15 residues. For repertoire sequencing, the TCR beta CDR3 regions were amplified from RNA transcripts. Second-round multiplex PCR came after a first-round RT-PCR that employed HTBI primers. Via MiXCR, TCRdb re-called the multiplex PCR reads, giving one row per CDR3 protein. The repertoire has approximately 210,000 distinct CDR3 sequences, about 22% of them found once; the top ten carry roughly 45%.

Specimen: peripheral blood. This chain joins TRBV2 and TRBJ2-2, with a possible D match to TRBD2 (5 bases). This sequence was found in a woman between 45 and 60 years old with Graves' ophthalmopathy. Here the CDR3 reads CASSRGRTNTGELFF. CDR3 nucleotide sequence: TGTGCCAGCAGTCGGGGAAGGACGAACACCGGGGAGCTGTTTTTT. The variable domain in full, with the rest retrieved from reference TRBV2 and TRBJ2-2, is EPEVTQTPSHQVTQMGQEVILRCVPISNHLYFYWYRQILGQKVEFLVSFYNNEISEKSEIFDDQFSVERPDGSNFTLKIRSTKLEDSAMYFCASSRGRTNTGELFFGEGSRLTVL.